Sequencing of this TCR beta chain was carried out in a study of T cell repertoires in cytomegalovirus infection. Overall study: CMV epitopes, recently identified HLA-C-restricted and well-studied HLA-B-restricted, were used. Through public TCR beta signatures, both CMV infection and matching HLA type were indicated.

V was clipped by 5 bases and J by 0 bases, with 11 bases between them. The CDR3 sequence is 14 residues long. The germline gives CDR1 SEHNR, CDR2 FQNEAQ (reference sequence). TCRdb used MiXCR to reprocess the reads, holding one entry per CDR3 protein. The sample includes about 890,000 distinct CDR3 sequences, around 31% seen only once; the top ten take roughly 13%. Findings of the study overall: Summed public TCR beta family frequency identified CMV carriers bearing the relevant HLA. CMV-specific HLA-C-restricted TCR beta clonotypes dominated the ex vivo response.

This clonotype was counted only a few times. Antigen unknown. This specimen consisted of cultured CD8+ T cells from PBMCs, obtained from culture after CMV antigen stimulation. The source is a human donor in good health (CMV status not recorded). Some clones in this sample may be carry-over from other donors' samples. This chain uses TRBV7-9 with TRBJ2-7, with D maybe TRBD2 (6 bases). This CDR3 is CASSRDLNSYEQYF. The CDR3 DNA is TGTGCCAGCAGCCGGGACTTGAACTCCTACGAGCAGTACTTC.